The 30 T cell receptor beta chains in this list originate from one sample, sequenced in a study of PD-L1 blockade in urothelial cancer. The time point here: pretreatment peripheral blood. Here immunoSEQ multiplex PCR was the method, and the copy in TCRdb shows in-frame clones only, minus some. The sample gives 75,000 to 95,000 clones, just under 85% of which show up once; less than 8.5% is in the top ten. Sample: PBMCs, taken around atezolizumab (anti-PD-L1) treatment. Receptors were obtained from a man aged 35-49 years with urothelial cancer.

The CDR3 DNA is TGTGCCAGCAGTTTATCGCTAGCGGTTACCTACGAGCAGTACTTC. Translating it yields CASSLSLAVTYEQYF. The chain joins TRBV27 to TRBJ2-7, with TRBD2 matching over 7 bases. Germline V gives CDR1 MNHEY, CDR2 SMNVEV (reference sequence). The V segment lost 0 bases and the J segment 2 bases; nucleotides outside the gene matches: 4. The CDR3 runs to 15 residues.

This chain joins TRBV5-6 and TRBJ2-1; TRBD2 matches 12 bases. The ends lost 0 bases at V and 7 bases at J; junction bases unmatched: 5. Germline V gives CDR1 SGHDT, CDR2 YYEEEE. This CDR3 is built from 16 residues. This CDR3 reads CASSLGLAGVSNEQFF. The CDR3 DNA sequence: TGTGCCAGCAGCTTGGGACTAGCGGGAGTTAGTAATGAGCAGTTCTTC.

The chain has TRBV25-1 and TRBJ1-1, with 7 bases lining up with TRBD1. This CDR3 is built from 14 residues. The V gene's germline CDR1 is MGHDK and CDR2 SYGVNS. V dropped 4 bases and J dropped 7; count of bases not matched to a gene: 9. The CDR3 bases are TGTGCCAGCAGTGCAACCGGGACAGTTGTTGAAGCTTTCTTT. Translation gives CASSATGTVVEAFF. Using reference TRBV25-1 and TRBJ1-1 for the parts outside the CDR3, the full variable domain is EADIYQTPRYLVIGTGKKITLECSQTMGHDKMYWYQQDPGMELHLIHYSYGVNSTEKGDLSSESTVSRIRTEHFPLTLESARPSHTSQYLCASSATGTVVEAFFGQGTRLTVV.

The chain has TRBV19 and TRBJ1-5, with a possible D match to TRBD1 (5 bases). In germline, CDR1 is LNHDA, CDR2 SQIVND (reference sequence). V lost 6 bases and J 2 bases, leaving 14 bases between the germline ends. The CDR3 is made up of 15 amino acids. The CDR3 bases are TGTGCCAGTAGCAAGGGCAGGGTCGGCAATCAGCCCCAGCATTTT. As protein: CASSKGRVGNQPQHF.

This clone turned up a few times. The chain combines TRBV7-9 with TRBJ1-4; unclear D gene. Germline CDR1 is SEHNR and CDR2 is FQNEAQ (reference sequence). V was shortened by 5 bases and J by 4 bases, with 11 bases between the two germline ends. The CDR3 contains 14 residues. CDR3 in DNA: TGTGCCAGCAGCAAACCCCCGGGTAATGAAAAACTGTTTTTT. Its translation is CASSKPPGNEKLFF.

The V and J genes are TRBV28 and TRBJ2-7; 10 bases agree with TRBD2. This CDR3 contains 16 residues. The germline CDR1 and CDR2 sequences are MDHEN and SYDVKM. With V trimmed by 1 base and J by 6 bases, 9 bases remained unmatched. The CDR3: CASSLFLAGAGSEQYF. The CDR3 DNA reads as TGTGCCAGCAGTTTATTTCTAGCGGGAGCAGGGTCCGAGCAGTACTTC.

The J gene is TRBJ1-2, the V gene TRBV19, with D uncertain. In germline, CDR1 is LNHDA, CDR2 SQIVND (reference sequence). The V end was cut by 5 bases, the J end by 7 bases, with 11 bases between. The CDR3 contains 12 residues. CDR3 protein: CASSWTAGGYTF. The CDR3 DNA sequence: TGTGCCAGTAGTTGGACTGCGGGTGGCTACACCTTC.

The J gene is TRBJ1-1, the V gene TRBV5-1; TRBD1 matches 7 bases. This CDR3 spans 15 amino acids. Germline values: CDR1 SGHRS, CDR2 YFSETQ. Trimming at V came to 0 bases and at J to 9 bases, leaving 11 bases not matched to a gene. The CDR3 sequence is CASSLDGAGGLQAFF. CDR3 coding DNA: TGCGCCAGCAGCTTGGACGGGGCAGGGGGTTTACAAGCTTTCTTT.

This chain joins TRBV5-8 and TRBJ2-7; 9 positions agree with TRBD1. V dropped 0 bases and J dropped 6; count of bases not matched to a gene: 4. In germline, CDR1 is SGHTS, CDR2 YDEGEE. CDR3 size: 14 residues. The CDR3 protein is CASSLALTGGEQYF. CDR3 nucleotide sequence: TGTGCCAGCAGCTTGGCCCTGACAGGGGGCGAGCAGTACTTC.

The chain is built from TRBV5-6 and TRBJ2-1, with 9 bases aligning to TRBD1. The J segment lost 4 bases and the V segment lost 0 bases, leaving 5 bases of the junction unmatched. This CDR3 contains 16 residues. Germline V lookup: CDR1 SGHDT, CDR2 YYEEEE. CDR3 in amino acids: CASSLVGTGQYNEQFF. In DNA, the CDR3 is TGTGCCAGCAGCTTGGTGGGGACAGGGCAGTACAATGAGCAGTTCTTC.

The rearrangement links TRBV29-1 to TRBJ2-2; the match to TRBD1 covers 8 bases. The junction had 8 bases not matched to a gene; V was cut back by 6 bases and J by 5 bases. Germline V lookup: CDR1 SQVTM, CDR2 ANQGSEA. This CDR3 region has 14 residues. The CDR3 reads CSVTDRGLTGELFF. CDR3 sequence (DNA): TGCAGCGTAACCGACAGGGGCCTGACCGGGGAGCTGTTTTTT.

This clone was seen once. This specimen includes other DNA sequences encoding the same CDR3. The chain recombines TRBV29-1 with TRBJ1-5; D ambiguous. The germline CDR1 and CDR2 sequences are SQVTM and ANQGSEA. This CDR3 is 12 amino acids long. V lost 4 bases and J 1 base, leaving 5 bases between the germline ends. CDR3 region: CSVAGSNQPQHF. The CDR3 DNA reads TGCAGCGTTGCGGGGAGCAATCAGCCCCAGCATTTT.

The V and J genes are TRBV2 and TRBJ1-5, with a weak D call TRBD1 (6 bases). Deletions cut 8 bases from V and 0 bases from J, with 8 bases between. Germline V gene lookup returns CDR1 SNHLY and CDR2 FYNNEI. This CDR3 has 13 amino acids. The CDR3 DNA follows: TGTGCCAGCCGGGACACTAGCAATCAGCCCCAGCATTTT. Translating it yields CASRDTSNQPQHF.

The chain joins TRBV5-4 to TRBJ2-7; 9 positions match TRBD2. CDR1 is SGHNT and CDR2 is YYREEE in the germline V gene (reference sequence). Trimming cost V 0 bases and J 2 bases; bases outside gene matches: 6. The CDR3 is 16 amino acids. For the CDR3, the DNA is TGTGCCAGCAGCTTGGGTAGCGGGAGTCCCCCCTACGAGCAGTACTTC. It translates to CASSLGSGSPPYEQYF.

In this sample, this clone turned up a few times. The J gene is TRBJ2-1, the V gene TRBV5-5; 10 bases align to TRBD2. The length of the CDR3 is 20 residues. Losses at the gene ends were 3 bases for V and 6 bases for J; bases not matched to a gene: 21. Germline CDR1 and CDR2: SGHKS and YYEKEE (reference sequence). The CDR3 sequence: CASSSSPGLALSLPGNEQFF. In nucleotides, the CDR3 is TGTGCCAGCAGCTCGAGTCCGGGACTAGCGTTATCCCTCCCAGGCAATGAGCAGTTCTTC.

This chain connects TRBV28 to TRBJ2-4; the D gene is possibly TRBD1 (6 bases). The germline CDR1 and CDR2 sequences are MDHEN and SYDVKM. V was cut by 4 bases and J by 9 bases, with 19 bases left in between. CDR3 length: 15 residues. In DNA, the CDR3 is TGTGCCAGCAGTTCCCGGACGAGACAGGTGCTCATTCAGTACTTC. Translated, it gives CASSSRTRQVLIQYF. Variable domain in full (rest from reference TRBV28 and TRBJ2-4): DVKVTQSSRYLVKRTGEKVFLECVQDMDHENMFWYRQDPGLGLRLIYFSYDVKMKEKGDIPEGYSVSREKKERFSLILESASTNQTSMYLCASSSRTRQVLIQYFGAGTRLSVL.

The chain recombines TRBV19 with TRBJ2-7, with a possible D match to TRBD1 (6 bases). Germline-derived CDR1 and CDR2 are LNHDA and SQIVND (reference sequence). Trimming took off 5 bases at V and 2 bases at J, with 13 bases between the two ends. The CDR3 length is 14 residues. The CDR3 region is CASSLRDTAYEQYF. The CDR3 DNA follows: TGTGCCAGTAGTCTCCGGGACACCGCCTACGAGCAGTACTTC.

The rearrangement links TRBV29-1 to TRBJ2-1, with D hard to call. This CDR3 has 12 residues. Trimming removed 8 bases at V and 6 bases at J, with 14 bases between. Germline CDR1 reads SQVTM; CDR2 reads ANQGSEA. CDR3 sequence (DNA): TGCAGCTTTGGGATCCTAGGCAATGAGCAGTTCTTC. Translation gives CSFGILGNEQFF.

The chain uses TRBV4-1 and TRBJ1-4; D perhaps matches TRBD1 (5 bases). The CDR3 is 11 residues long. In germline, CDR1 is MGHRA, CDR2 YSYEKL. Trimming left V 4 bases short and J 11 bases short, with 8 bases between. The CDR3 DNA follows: TGCGCCAGCAGCCTCGGGGGGAAACTGTTTTTT. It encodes CASSLGGKLFF.

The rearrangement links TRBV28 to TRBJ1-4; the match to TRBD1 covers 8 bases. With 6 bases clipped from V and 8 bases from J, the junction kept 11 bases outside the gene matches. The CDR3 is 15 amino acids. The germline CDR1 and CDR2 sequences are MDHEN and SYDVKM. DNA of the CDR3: TGTGCCAGCAGCAATACCGGACAGGGAAGGGAAAAACTGTTTTTT. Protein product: CASSNTGQGREKLFF.

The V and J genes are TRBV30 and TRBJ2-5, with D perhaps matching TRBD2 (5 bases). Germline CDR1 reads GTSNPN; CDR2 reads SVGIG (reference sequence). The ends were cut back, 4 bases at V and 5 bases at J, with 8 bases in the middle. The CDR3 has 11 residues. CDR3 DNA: TGTGCCTGGACTAGCCTGGAGACCCAGTACTTC. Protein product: CAWTSLETQYF.

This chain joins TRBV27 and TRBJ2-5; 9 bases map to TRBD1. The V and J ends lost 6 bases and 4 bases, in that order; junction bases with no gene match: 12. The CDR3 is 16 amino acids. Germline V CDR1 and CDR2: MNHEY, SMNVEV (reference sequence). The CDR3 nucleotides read TGTGCCAGCAGGAAAACAGGGGGCGCGGCGGGAGAGACCCAGTACTTC. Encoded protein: CASRKTGGAAGETQYF.

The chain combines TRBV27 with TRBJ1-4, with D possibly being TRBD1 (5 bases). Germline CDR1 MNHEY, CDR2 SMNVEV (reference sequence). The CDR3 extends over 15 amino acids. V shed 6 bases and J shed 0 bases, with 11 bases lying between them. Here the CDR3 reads CASRQGLATNEKLFF. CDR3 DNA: TGTGCCAGCAGGCAGGGATTGGCAACTAATGAAAAACTGTTTTTT.

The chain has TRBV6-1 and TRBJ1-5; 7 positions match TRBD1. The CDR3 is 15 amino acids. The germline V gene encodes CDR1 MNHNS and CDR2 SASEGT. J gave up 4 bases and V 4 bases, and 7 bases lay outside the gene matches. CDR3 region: CASSGRQGPNQPQHF. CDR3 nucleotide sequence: TGTGCCAGCAGTGGACGACAGGGCCCGAATCAGCCCCAGCATTTT.

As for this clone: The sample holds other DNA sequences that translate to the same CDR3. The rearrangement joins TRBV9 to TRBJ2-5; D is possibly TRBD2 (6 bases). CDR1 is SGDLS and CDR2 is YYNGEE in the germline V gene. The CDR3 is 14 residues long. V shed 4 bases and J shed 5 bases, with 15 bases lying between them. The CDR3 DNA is TGTGCCAGCAGCCCCCGAACAGGAGGGGAGACCCAGTACTTC. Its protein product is CASSPRTGGETQYF.

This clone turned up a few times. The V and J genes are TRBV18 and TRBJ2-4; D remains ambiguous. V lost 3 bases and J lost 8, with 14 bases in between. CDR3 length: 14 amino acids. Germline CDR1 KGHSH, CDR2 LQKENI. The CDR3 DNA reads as TGTGCCAGCTCACCCCCGTCACCCTCGGACATTCAGTACTTC. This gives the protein CASSPPSPSDIQYF.

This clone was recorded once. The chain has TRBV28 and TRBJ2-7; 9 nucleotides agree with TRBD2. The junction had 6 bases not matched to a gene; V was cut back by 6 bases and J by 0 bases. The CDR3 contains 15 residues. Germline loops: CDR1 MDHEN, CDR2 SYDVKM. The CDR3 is CASSQTSGGSYEQYF. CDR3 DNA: TGTGCCAGCAGCCAGACTAGCGGAGGCTCCTACGAGCAGTACTTC.

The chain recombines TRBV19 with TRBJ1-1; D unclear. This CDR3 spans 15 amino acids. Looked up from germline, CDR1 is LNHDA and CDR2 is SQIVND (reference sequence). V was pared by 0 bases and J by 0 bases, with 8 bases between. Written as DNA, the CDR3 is TGTGCCAGTAGTATAGACGGGTCTTTGAACACTGAAGCTTTCTTT. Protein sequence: CASSIDGSLNTEAFF.

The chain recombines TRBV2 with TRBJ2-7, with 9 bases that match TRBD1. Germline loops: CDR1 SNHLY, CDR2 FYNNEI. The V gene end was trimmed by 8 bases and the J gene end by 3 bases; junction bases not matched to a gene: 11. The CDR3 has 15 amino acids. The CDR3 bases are TGTGCCAGCTCCATGACACAGGGGGCGAACTACGAGCAGTACTTC. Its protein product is CASSMTQGANYEQYF.

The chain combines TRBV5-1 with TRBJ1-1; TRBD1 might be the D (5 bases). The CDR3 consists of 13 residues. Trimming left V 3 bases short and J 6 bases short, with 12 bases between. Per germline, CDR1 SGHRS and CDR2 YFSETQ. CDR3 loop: CASSSGGGAEAFF. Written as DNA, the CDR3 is TGCGCCAGCAGCTCCGGGGGAGGGGCTGAAGCTTTCTTT.